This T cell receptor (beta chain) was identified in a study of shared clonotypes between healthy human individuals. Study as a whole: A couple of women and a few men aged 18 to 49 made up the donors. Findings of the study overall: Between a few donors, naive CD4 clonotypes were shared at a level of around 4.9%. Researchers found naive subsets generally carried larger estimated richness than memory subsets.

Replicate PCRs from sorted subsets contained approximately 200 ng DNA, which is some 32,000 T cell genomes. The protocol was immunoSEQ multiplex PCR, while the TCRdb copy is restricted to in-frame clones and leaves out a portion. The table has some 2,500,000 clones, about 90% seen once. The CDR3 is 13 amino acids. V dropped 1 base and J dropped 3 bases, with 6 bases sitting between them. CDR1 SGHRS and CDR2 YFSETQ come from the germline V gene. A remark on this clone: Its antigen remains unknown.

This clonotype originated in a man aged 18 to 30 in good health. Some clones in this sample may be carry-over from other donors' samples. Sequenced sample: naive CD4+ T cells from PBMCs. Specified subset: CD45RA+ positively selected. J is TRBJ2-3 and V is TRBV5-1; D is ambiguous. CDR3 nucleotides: TGCGCCAGCAGCTTGTGGGTGACAGATACGCAGTATTTT. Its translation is CASSLWVTDTQYF. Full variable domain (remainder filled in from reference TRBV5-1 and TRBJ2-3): KAGVTQTPRYLIKTRGQQVTLSCSPISGHRSVSWYQQTPGQGLQFLFEYFSETQRNKGNFPGRFSGRQFSNSRSEMNVSTLELGDSALYLCASSLWVTDTQYFGPGTRLTVL.